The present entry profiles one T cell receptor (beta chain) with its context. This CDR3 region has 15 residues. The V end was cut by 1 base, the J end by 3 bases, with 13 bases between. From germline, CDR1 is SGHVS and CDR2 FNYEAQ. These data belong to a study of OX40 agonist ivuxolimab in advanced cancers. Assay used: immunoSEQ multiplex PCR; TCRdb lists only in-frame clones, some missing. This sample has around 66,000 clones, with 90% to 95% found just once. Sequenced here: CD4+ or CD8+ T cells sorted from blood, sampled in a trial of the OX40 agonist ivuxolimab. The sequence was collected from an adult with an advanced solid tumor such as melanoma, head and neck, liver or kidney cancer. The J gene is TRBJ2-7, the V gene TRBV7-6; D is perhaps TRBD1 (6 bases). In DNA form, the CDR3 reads TGTGCCAGCAGCTTAGGAGGGGACACCAGCTACGAGCAGTACTTC. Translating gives CASSLGGDTSYEQYF.